This TCR beta chain stems from a study of identical twins. Only a few counts were recorded for this clonotype. TCRdb passed the 5' RACE reads through MiXCR, listing each CDR3 protein once. The sample lists some 270,000 distinct CDR3 sequences, roughly 8.7% seen once, with roughly 3.1% in the top ten. The CDR3 contains 17 residues. V was pared by 4 bases and J by 2 bases, with 11 bases of the junction left unmatched. The germline gives CDR1 DFQATT, CDR2 SNEGSKA (reference sequence). These data also formed part of another study, on yellow fever vaccine responses in identical twins.

The TCR was taken from a woman between 18 and 29 years old in good health. The genes are TRBV20-1 and TRBJ2-1; 10 positions match TRBD2. The sample was CD8+ T cells sorted from blood. The DNA for the CDR3 is TGCAGTGCTAATCTAGCGGGAGCCCGGGGGGCCTACAATGAGCAGTTCTTC. It yields the protein CSANLAGARGAYNEQFF.